A single sample is the source of the 12 T cell receptor beta chains below, sequenced in a study of blood T cell repertoires in COVID-19. Some clones are missing from TCRdb's copy, which holds only in-frame ones; the method was immunoSEQ multiplex PCR. The top ten clones hold around 1.3% of a sample with fewer than 110,000 clones, just over 90% of them seen once. The sample taken for sequencing was peripheral blood. Receptors originate from a woman in her thirties with acute or convalescent COVID-19.

As for this clone: One end of the junction does not line up with germline, which may come from a read error. The chain employs TRBV7-7 and TRBJ2-7; D ambiguous. The CDR3 consists of 13 residues. The germline V gene has CDR1 SSHAT and CDR2 FNYEAQ (reference sequence). In DNA form, the CDR3 reads TGTGCTAGCAGCTTAGACGGGTTACGCGAGCAGTACTTC. The encoded protein is CASSLDGLREQYF.

The genes are TRBV4-3 and TRBJ1-4, with 7 nucleotides matching TRBD1. J was trimmed by 7 bases and V by 4 bases; bases with no gene match: 9. Germline V lookup: CDR1 LGHNA, CDR2 YSLEER. This CDR3 has 15 amino acids. The CDR3 loop is CASSLGNRGAEKLFF. For the CDR3, the DNA is TGCGCCAGCAGCCTCGGGAACAGGGGAGCTGAAAAACTGTTTTTT.

The count of this clone is one. This chain links TRBV28 with TRBJ2-6; 11 bases align to TRBD2. From germline, CDR1 is MDHEN and CDR2 SYDVKM. After removal of 5 bases from V and 0 bases from J, the junction contained 9 bases not matched to a gene. CDR3 length: 19 amino acids. The CDR3 nucleotides are TGTGCCAGCAGTCACCTTCTAGCGGGAGGCAACTCTGGGGCCAACGTCCTGACTTTC. It codes for CASSHLLAGGNSGANVLTF.

The chain employs TRBV11-2 and TRBJ1-2; 9 positions agree with TRBD1. Germline assignment: CDR1 SGHAT and CDR2 FQNNGV. The CDR3 loop spans 17 amino acids. V shed 5 bases, J shed 0 bases, and the junction held 10 bases outside the gene matches. Here the CDR3 DNA reads TGTGCCAGCAGCCTCGGGGTTCGGACAGGGGCTAACTATGGCTACACCTTC. This codes for CASSLGVRTGANYGYTF.

The rearrangement links TRBV6-2 or TRBV6-3 to TRBJ1-1; perhaps TRBD1 as D (5 bases). V was pared by 4 bases and J by 3 bases, with 18 bases between. From germline, CDR1 is MNHEY and CDR2 SVGEGT. The CDR3 length is 16 residues. The DNA for the CDR3 is TGTGCCAGCAGTTTTCTCGAACCAGACAGCTACACTGAAGCTTTCTTT. Its translation: CASSFLEPDSYTEAFF.

The V gene is TRBV25-1, the J gene TRBJ2-7, with D tentatively TRBD1 (6 bases). The CDR3 covers 14 residues. Trimming left V 4 bases short and J 5 bases short, with 15 bases between. CDR1 and CDR2 (germline): MGHDK, SYGVNS. CDR3 in DNA: TGTGCCAGCAGTGTAGGTGGGGGCGGGCACGAGCAGTACTTC. It translates to CASSVGGGGHEQYF.

The chain combines TRBV12-3 or TRBV12-4 with TRBJ1-5; the D is unclear. This CDR3 has 13 residues. Trimming took 7 bases from V and 4 from J, leaving 11 bases between them. This CDR3 reads CASTPLRNQPQHF. In DNA, the CDR3 is TGTGCCAGCACCCCACTCAGGAATCAGCCCCAGCATTTT.

This clone was seen once. The chain links TRBV3-1 (or the pseudogene TRBV3-2) to TRBJ1-2; perhaps TRBD1 as D (5 bases). Per the germline V gene, CDR1 is LGHDT and CDR2 is YNNKEL (reference sequence). Between the trimmed V and J ends, which lost 4 bases and 8 bases, there was a span of 20 bases. The CDR3 contains 15 residues. CDR3 nucleotide sequence: TGTGCCAGCAGCCCGAGGGGAGGAGGAGGGGCGGGCTACACCTTC. This sequence encodes CASSPRGGGGAGYTF.

The rearrangement links TRBV7-8 to TRBJ2-7; TRBD1 matches 7 bases. Germline CDR1 is SGHVS and CDR2 is FQNEAQ. J gave up 1 base and V 4 bases, and 10 bases lay outside the gene matches. The CDR3 contains 16 residues. CDR3 residues: CASSSTLWDRSYEQYF. The CDR3 DNA follows: TGTGCCAGCAGCTCGACCCTTTGGGACAGATCCTACGAGCAGTACTTC.

This clone was seen once. The CDR3 spells CAISEGTSGEQFF. DNA for the CDR3: TGTGCCATCAGTGAAGGGACTTCAGGTGAGCAGTTCTTC. This sequence joins TRBV10-3 and TRBJ2-1; D is possibly TRBD2 (6 bases). This CDR3 has 13 residues. The germline V and J ends were trimmed by 3 bases and 9 bases, with 12 bases remaining between them. Germline CDR1 and CDR2: ENHRY and SYGVKD.

The J gene is TRBJ1-6, the V gene TRBV27; D may be TRBD1 (5 bases). The CDR3 is made up of 16 amino acids. Trimming pared 6 bases from V and 3 bases from J, leaving 15 bases between. The germline CDR1 and CDR2 sequences are MNHEY and SMNVEV (reference sequence). CDR3: CASRSSGDLYNSPLHF. The CDR3 region has the DNA TGTGCCAGCAGGTCGTCGGGGGACCTCTATAATTCACCCCTCCACTTT.

The rearrangement uses TRBV7-3 and TRBJ1-1; D is ambiguous. Germline V CDR1 and CDR2: SGHTA, FQGTGA. This CDR3 is built from 13 residues. V was cut by 2 bases and J by 3 bases, with 7 bases left in between. The CDR3 reads CASSLFAHTEAFF. In nucleotides, the CDR3 is TGTGCCAGCAGCTTATTCGCGCACACTGAAGCTTTCTTT.